Each of the 14 T cell receptor beta chains below was sequenced from the same sample in a study of shared clonotypes between healthy human individuals. Clones were read by immunoSEQ multiplex PCR, and TCRdb kept only the in-frame ones, dropping some. The top ten hold around 0.38% of the sample, which has about 2.3 million clones, less than 95% seen once. Sequencing was done on a sample of naive CD4+ T cells from PBMCs. The subset was: CD45RA+ positively selected. The receptor set was obtained from a man between 18 and 29 years old in good health. Some clones in this sample may be carry-over from other donors' samples.

This rearrangement joins TRBV7-2 to TRBJ1-1; D might be TRBD1 (5 bases). The CDR3 loop spans 13 amino acids. V was shortened by 6 bases and J by 8 bases, with 16 bases between the two germline ends. Germline V gene sequence: CDR1 SGHTA, CDR2 FQGNSA. The CDR3 DNA is TGTGCCAGCAGACCCCTCACTGGGGGGGAAGCTTTCTTT. Encoded protein: CASRPLTGGEAFF.

The CDR3 DNA reads as TGTGCCAGCAGTTTAAGGGGGAGGAGAAACACCATATATTTT. Its protein product is CASSLRGRRNTIYF. The chain links TRBV28 to TRBJ1-3; a weak D match, TRBD1 (6 bases). CDR3 size: 14 residues. Germline V gene sequence: CDR1 MDHEN, CDR2 SYDVKM. With 2 bases removed from V and 5 bases from J, the gap between germline ends came to 10 bases.

The chain links TRBV11-2 to TRBJ1-2, with 8 nucleotides matching TRBD1. V shed 5 bases and J 5 bases; nucleotides not matched to a gene: 7. The length of the CDR3 is 14 residues. Germline CDR1 is SGHAT and CDR2 is FQNNGV. Written as DNA, the CDR3 is TGTGCCAGCAGCGTAACGGGACAGGTTTATGGCTACACCTTC. This codes for CASSVTGQVYGYTF.

The V call is TRBV4-3, the J call TRBJ1-1; no clear D gene. V was clipped by 0 bases and J by 9 bases, with 14 bases between them. The germline CDR1 and CDR2 sequences are LGHNA and YSLEER. The CDR3 sequence is 14 residues long. The CDR3 DNA follows: TGCGCCAGCAGCCAAGACGCTCGGGAAGGTCAAGCTTTCTTT. It translates to CASSQDAREGQAFF.

This clone was detected once. J is TRBJ2-7 and V is TRBV19, with D hard to call. CDR3 length: 12 amino acids. V lost 7 bases, J lost 3 bases, and 10 bases lay in between. Germline CDR1 and CDR2: LNHDA and SQIVND (reference sequence). In nucleotides, the CDR3 is TGTGCCAGTACCTCTCCTTTCTACGAGCAGTACTTC. Translation: CASTSPFYEQYF. Full variable domain (missing parts from reference TRBV19 and TRBJ2-7): DGGITQSPKYLFRKEGQNVTLSCEQNLNHDAMYWYRQDPGQGLRLIYYSQIVNDFQKGDIAEGYSVSREKKESFPLTVTSAQKNPTAFYLCASTSPFYEQYFGPGTRLTVT.

V usage is TRBV27 and J usage is TRBJ2-7; a possible D gene is TRBD2 (5 bases). CDR1 is MNHEY, CDR2 SMNVEV, per germline (reference sequence). The V end lost 3 bases, the J end lost 0 bases, and 12 bases lay between the germline ends. The CDR3 loop spans 15 amino acids. Here the CDR3 reads CASSFLDSHSYEQYF. As DNA, the CDR3 is TGTGCCAGCAGTTTCCTGGACTCCCACTCCTACGAGCAGTACTTC.

This clone has only one observation. This chain uses TRBV5-1 with TRBJ1-5; D gene ambiguous. Germline V gives CDR1 SGHRS, CDR2 YFSETQ. V was shortened by 4 bases and J by 1 base, with 9 bases between the two germline ends. This CDR3 is 14 amino acids long. CDR3 amino acids: CASSPGLSNQPQHF. CDR3 nucleotides: TGCGCCAGCAGCCCGGGCCTCAGCAATCAGCCCCAGCATTTT.

This chain joins TRBV6-1 and TRBJ2-3, with 10 nucleotides matching TRBD1. The V segment lost 3 bases and the J segment 4 bases; nucleotides outside the gene matches: 4. CDR3 size: 15 residues. Germline-derived CDR1 and CDR2 are MNHNS and SASEGT. This chain's CDR3 is CASSDWTGGPDTQYF. As DNA, the CDR3 is TGTGCCAGCAGTGACTGGACAGGGGGTCCAGATACGCAGTATTTT.

V gene TRBV4-1 combines with J gene TRBJ2-3; 12 nucleotides align to TRBD2. The CDR3 is 17 residues long. Trimming at V came to 1 base and at J to 6 bases, leaving 8 bases not matched to a gene. Germline-derived CDR1 and CDR2 are MGHRA and YSYEKL. The CDR3 DNA reads as TGCGCCAGCAGCCAAGGAGCGACTAGCGGGAGCTTGGATACGCAGTATTTT. Its translation is CASSQGATSGSLDTQYF.

In this sample, this clone turned up once. The junction and the germline gene differ at one end; a read error may be behind it. The same CDR3 can be traced to other DNA sequences in this sample. V and J are TRBV7-2 and TRBJ2-5; TRBD2 aligns across 9 bases. CDR1 is SGHTA, CDR2 FQGNSA, per germline. The CDR3 spans 16 residues. This CDR3 is CASSVKSSGSWETQYF. In DNA form, the CDR3 reads TGTGCTAGCAGCGTCAAGAGTAGCGGGAGTTGGGAGACCCAGTACTTC.

Regarding this clone: The identical CDR3 is also encoded by other nucleotide sequences in the sample. The V gene is TRBV5-1, the J gene TRBJ1-5; TRBD1 aligns across 7 bases. CDR3 length equals 14 residues. The germline V gene encodes CDR1 SGHRS and CDR2 YFSETQ. Losses at the gene ends were 0 bases for V and 6 bases for J; bases not matched to a gene: 3. The CDR3 region is CASSLGPGGQPQHF. In DNA form, the CDR3 reads TGCGCCAGCAGCTTGGGACCAGGGGGTCAGCCCCAGCATTTT.

The chain carries TRBV27 and TRBJ2-1, with 11 bases lining up with TRBD2. There are 15 residues in the CDR3. Per the germline V gene, CDR1 is MNHEY and CDR2 is SMNVEV (reference sequence). J was trimmed by 9 bases and V by 6 bases; bases with no gene match: 10. The CDR3 protein is CASSPRGLAATEQFF. The DNA of the CDR3 is TGTGCCAGCAGCCCTCGGGGACTAGCGGCTACTGAGCAGTTCTTC.

V usage is TRBV19 and J usage is TRBJ1-2, with 8 bases aligning to TRBD1. Germline V CDR1 and CDR2: LNHDA, SQIVND (reference sequence). V shed 6 bases and J 3 bases; nucleotides not matched to a gene: 9. The CDR3 runs to 15 residues. The CDR3 sequence is CASRYTGQGHYGYTF. In DNA form, the CDR3 reads TGTGCCAGTAGATATACCGGACAGGGCCACTATGGCTACACCTTC.

V is TRBV6-4 and J is TRBJ1-5; 7 bases map to TRBD1. Germline loops: CDR1 MRHNA, CDR2 SNTAGT. Germline trimming cut 6 bases from V and 15 bases from J; bases unmatched to any gene: 20. This CDR3 spans 15 amino acids. CDR3 nucleotide sequence: TGTGCCAGCAGGGCCTTGGGGACAGTGTTTTTTAACGGGCATTTT. Protein sequence: CASRALGTVFFNGHF.